Included here is one TCR beta chain sequence, with context. This clonotype was seen ten or more times. Its antigen remains unidentified. No much larger clone exists at a distance of one base, and base qualities are not known. These data are taken from a study of spatial heterogeneity in lung cancer (dated by TCRdb to between 2017 and 2020). With regard to the full study: Beta-chain transcripts were consistently detected in greater numbers than alpha-chain transcripts, which likely reflected higher beta-chain transcript abundance. In the raw uncorrected reads, each unique combination of TCR and UMI appeared more than ten times on average. In non-small cell lung cancer, the study quantitatively compared TCR alpha and beta repertoires across several tumor regions, matched nontumor lung, and blood. Nonsynonymous mutation counts, determined by whole-exome sequencing of tumor tissue, were related to TCR repertoire features. At surgery, both alpha and beta chains were TCR-sequenced in 200 to 250 tumor regions, fewer than 80 matched nontumor lung samples and a few dozen PBMC samples. The full study reports these points: Additional single-cell paired TCR alpha and beta sequencing was considered necessary to confirm, at a functional level, the hypothesis that regional TCRs recognize regional mutations. Ubiquitous expanded tumor TCRs were found in blood more often at tumor resection than at routine follow-up.

To prepare the library, 5' RACE was applied. TCRdb lists the instrument as NextSeq 500. In the TCR library protocol, a unique molecular identifier was attached to each TCR cDNA molecule so that PCR and sequencing errors could be corrected. Per the original workflow: TCR identification, UMI-based error correction and CDR3 extraction were all carried out with Decombinator tools. Expanded TCRs were defined as those above a frequency of 2 per 1,000, corresponding to the top 1% of the tumor frequency distribution. Each repertoire was subsampled 100 times to 5,000 TCRs, after which Renyi diversity was computed with the R vegan package. CDR3 similarity networks were built from amino acid triplet string-kernel similarity, connecting CDR3s with pairwise similarity above 0.82. The raw public reads went through TCRdb reprocessing: fastp at Q25, MiXCR clone calling, in-frame beta chains kept. Rows are combined by CDR3 protein, so each entry shows the most common genes and DNA. TCRdb's processing, not the authors', yielded these V and J calls. Recorded for this sample are over 50,000 distinct CDR3 sequences; roughly 5.9% of them occurred a single time. The ten largest make up over 12% of the sample.

According to the germline V gene, CDR1 reads MDHEN and CDR2 reads SYDVKM. From cysteine to phenylalanine, the CDR3 is 16 amino acids long. Only the CDR3 part of the read is kept: 48 bases, read in frame from the first base. The germline V and J ends show losses of 3 bases and 4 bases respectively, and no gene match explains 4 bases of the junction. The time point label on this specimen signifies: sample taken at primary tumor resection. The donors were some 72 patients from the lung TRACERx cohort who had early-stage, untreated non-small cell lung cancer. Without any cell sorting, TCR sequencing was performed on whole RNA extracted either from tumor and nontumor lung tissue or from cryopreserved PBMC samples. Patients were selected for TCR sequencing only if sufficient RNA was available from at least two tumor regions.

Sample: PBMCs, taken at surgery. The sequence was collected from a female donor with early-stage non-small cell lung cancer. Recombination connected TRBV28 to TRBJ1-5, with 12 central nucleotides matching TRBD1. CDR3 loop: CASSFGTGGRNQPQHF. The DNA reads TGTGCCAGCAGTTTCGGGACAGGGGGCAGGAATCAGCCCCAGCATTTT.